The clone carrying this T cell receptor (beta chain) was recorded at least ten times. No antigen is known for it. Read coverage stops 3 residues before the CDR3 terminus; the germline J gene supplies the remainder. Patients and controls were mostly of Caucasian heritage. The germline gives CDR1 MNHEY, CDR2 SVGEGT. The CDR3 sequence is 15 residues long. This record belongs to a study of T cell clonality in common variable immunodeficiency. Broader study findings: Authors noted CVID clonality's cause needs subpopulation repertoire sequencing. Repertoire-complication correlations in CVID were limited by patient heterogeneity. Compared with controls, CVID subjects had fewer shared TCRbeta clones.

Profiling relied on immunoSEQ multiplex PCR, and the TCRdb table lists in-frame clones only, not all of them. Altogether tens of thousands of clones were found in the sample, and no singletons occur. The sample consisted of peripheral blood mononuclear cells. The rearrangement uses TRBV6-2 or TRBV6-3 and TRBJ2-2, with a weak D call TRBD2 (6 bases). This receptor was obtained from a person aged 18 to 70 in good health. CDR3 bases read: TGTGCCAGCAGTTTACTAGCCGCAACTAATGAAAAG. It is translated as CASSLLAATNEK. The CDR3 in full is CASSLLAATNEKLFF.